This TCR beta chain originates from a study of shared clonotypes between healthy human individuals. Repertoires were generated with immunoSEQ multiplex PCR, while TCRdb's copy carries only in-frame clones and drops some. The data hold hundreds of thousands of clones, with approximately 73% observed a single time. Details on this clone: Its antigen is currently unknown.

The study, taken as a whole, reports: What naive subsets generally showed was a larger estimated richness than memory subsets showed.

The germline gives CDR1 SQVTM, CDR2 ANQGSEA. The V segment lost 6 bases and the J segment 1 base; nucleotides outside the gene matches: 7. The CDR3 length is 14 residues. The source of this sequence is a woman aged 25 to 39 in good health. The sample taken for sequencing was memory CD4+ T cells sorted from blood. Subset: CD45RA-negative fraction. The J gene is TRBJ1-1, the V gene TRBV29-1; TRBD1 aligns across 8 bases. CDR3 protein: CSVTGGRGNTEAFF. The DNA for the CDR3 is TGCAGCGTCACAGGGGGTAGAGGGAACACTGAAGCTTTCTTT.